The 25 T cell receptor beta chains reported below all come from one sample, sequenced in a study of vaccination effects on CD4 cells after COVID-19. Their target antigens are unknown. Only in-frame clones appear in the TCRdb table, and some are missing; sequencing was by immunoSEQ multiplex PCR. The sample yields some 74,000 clones, roughly four fifths seen once. Sequencing in the ViraFEST assay came after antigen-specific CD4+ T cells had been expanded with viral peptide pools, which were used to stimulate PBMC. Once cultured for 10 to 11 days, the cells underwent separation to obtain CD4+ T cells. Two doses of BNT162b2 or mRNA-1273 vaccine were administered to participants. The source material was CD4+ T cells from PBMCs cultured with HCoV-229E spike peptides, sampled after COVID-19 vaccination. The receptors come from a human donor who received a COVID-19 vaccine.

This clone showed up just a few times. V and J are TRBV18 and TRBJ2-7, with 9 positions matching TRBD1. CDR3 length equals 15 residues. Unmatched junction bases numbered 7, after V lost 4 bases and J lost 3 bases. Germline V gene lookup returns CDR1 KGHSH and CDR2 LQKENI. This chain's CDR3 is CASSRDREAIYEQYV. In DNA, the CDR3 is TGTGCCAGCTCACGGGACAGGGAAGCAATCTACGAGCAGTACGTC.

The rearrangement links TRBV5-6 to TRBJ1-6; maybe TRBD1 (5 bases). The CDR3 totals 17 residues. Germline V gene lookup returns CDR1 SGHDT and CDR2 YYEEEE. V was trimmed by 0 bases and J by 2 bases, leaving 12 bases between them. The CDR3 protein is CASSLGGAGTYNSPLHF. The CDR3 DNA sequence: TGTGCCAGCAGCTTGGGCGGTGCAGGGACCTATAATTCACCCCTCCACTTT.

The chain couples TRBV6-1 to TRBJ2-5; D may be TRBD1 (5 bases). Trimming took off 1 base at V and 4 bases at J, with 16 bases between the two ends. CDR3 length: 16 residues. CDR1 MNHNS and CDR2 SASEGT come from the germline V gene. This CDR3 reads CASSEDRGWSRETQYF. CDR3 DNA sequence: TGTGCCAGCAGTGAAGATAGGGGTTGGAGCAGAGAGACCCAGTACTTC.

The rearrangement joins TRBV3-1 (or the pseudogene TRBV3-2) to TRBJ2-2; 15 bases match TRBD2. The CDR3 length is 16 residues. V lost 4 bases, J lost 6 bases, and 3 bases stayed unmatched. Germline CDR1 reads LGHDT; CDR2 reads YNNKEL (reference sequence). This CDR3 reads CASSLGLAGGPGELFF. CDR3 nucleotides: TGTGCCAGCAGCCTCGGACTAGCGGGGGGGCCCGGGGAGCTGTTTTTT.

The chain uses TRBV10-3 and TRBJ2-3; D is perhaps TRBD2 (7 bases). Trimming stripped 5 bases from V and 1 base from J, with 16 bases between. Looked up from germline, CDR1 is ENHRY and CDR2 is SYGVKD. This CDR3 is built from 16 residues. CDR3 sequence: CAISPGRGQGTDTQYF. CDR3 nucleotides: TGTGCCATCAGTCCTGGGCGGGGGCAGGGCACAGATACGCAGTATTTT.

In nucleotides, the CDR3 is TGTGCCATCAACCCCCGACAGGGAGACTATGGCTACACCTTC. This sequence encodes CAINPRQGDYGYTF. V and J are TRBV10-3 and TRBJ1-2, with 7 bases that match TRBD1. The germline gives CDR1 ENHRY, CDR2 SYGVKD. Germline trimming cut 7 bases from V and 3 bases from J; bases unmatched to any gene: 8. CDR3 length: 14 amino acids.

The V call is TRBV18, the J call TRBJ1-1; 7 bases align to TRBD1. The V and J ends lost 2 bases and 1 base, in that order; junction bases with no gene match: 4. Germline CDR1 is KGHSH and CDR2 is LQKENI. CDR3 size: 15 residues. The CDR3 DNA follows: TGTGCCAGCTCACCAGGACAGGCCCCGAACACTGAAGCTTTCTTT. Its translation: CASSPGQAPNTEAFF. The full variable domain, in which reference TRBV18 and TRBJ1-1 provide the parts outside the CDR3, is NAGVMQNPRHLVRRRGQEARLRCSPMKGHSHVYWYRQLPEEGLKFMVYLQKENIIDESGMPKERFSAEFPKEGPSILRIQQVVRGDSAAYFCASSPGQAPNTEAFFGQGTRLTVV.

V is TRBV7-9 and J is TRBJ1-4; D might be TRBD1 (6 bases). The CDR3 runs 17 residues. Germline-derived CDR1 and CDR2 are SEHNR and FQNEAQ (reference sequence). The V and J ends lost 5 bases and 0 bases respectively, with 16 bases between them. For the CDR3, the DNA is TGTGCCAGCAGCCTTAGCATGGGGGGCGCAACTAATGAAAAACTGTTTTTT. Encoded protein: CASSLSMGGATNEKLFF. Using reference TRBV7-9 and TRBJ1-4 for the parts outside the CDR3, the full variable domain is DTGVSQNPRHKITKRGQNVTFRCDPISEHNRLYWYRQTLGQGPEFLTYFQNEAQLEKSRLLSDRFSAERPKGSFSTLEIQRTEQGDSAMYLCASSLSMGGATNEKLFFGSGTQLSVL.

The chain couples TRBV29-1 to TRBJ2-4, with a possible D match to TRBD2 (6 bases). The CDR3 sequence is 15 residues long. Trimming removed 3 bases from V and 1 base from J, with 13 bases in between. Germline V gene data show CDR1 as SQVTM and CDR2 as ANQGSEA. The CDR3 nucleotides are TGCAGCGTTGAGTCCGGGGGTCGGGCCAAAAACATTCAGTACTTC. Translated, it gives CSVESGGRAKNIQYF.

This chain joins TRBV2 and TRBJ2-2, with D perhaps being TRBD1 or TRBD2 (5 bases each). The CDR3 spans 15 residues. Trimming left V 0 bases short and J 1 base short, with 6 bases between. Germline CDR1 SNHLY, CDR2 FYNNEI. As DNA, the CDR3 is TGTGCCAGCAGTGAAGCGGGACGGAACACCGGGGAGCTGTTTTTT. The encoded protein is CASSEAGRNTGELFF. Variable domain in full (rest from reference TRBV2 and TRBJ2-2): EPEVTQTPSHQVTQMGQEVILRCVPISNHLYFYWYRQILGQKVEFLVSFYNNEISEKSEIFDDQFSVERPDGSNFTLKIRSTKLEDSAMYFCASSEAGRNTGELFFGEGSRLTVL.

This clone was found a few times. This chain uses TRBV7-9 with TRBJ1-2; tentatively, D is TRBD1 (5 bases). V was trimmed by 6 bases and J by 0 bases, leaving 8 bases between them. CDR3 length equals 13 residues. The V gene's germline CDR1 is SEHNR and CDR2 FQNEAQ (reference sequence). CDR3 coding DNA: TGTGCCAGCAGTTCGACAGCTAACTATGGCTACACCTTC. Amino acid sequence: CASSSTANYGYTF.

The chain links TRBV18 to TRBJ2-3; TRBD2 matches at 11 bases. V shed 5 bases, J shed 5 bases, and the junction held 9 bases outside the gene matches. The CDR3 is made up of 16 amino acids. Germline loops: CDR1 KGHSH, CDR2 LQKENI. The CDR3 nucleotides read TGTGCCAGCTCAGAGTTAGCGGGGGGGCGCGGAGATACGCAGTATTTT. Translating it yields CASSELAGGRGDTQYF.

The chain carries TRBV9 and TRBJ2-1, with a tentative D call TRBD1 (5 bases). CDR1 is SGDLS, CDR2 YYNGEE, per germline. V was clipped by 0 bases and J by 7 bases, with 11 bases between them. The CDR3 runs to 14 residues. The CDR3 spells CASSVGGSRNEQFF. The CDR3 bases are TGTGCCAGCAGCGTAGGGGGCAGTCGGAATGAGCAGTTCTTC.

The chain employs TRBV19 and TRBJ1-2; the D gene is possibly TRBD1 (5 bases). Germline V gene lookup returns CDR1 LNHDA and CDR2 SQIVND (reference sequence). Trimming removed 7 bases at V and 1 base at J, with 16 bases between. CDR3 size: 15 residues. The CDR3 bases are TGTGCCAGTAAAAGCTCAGGGATGGGTAACTATGGCTACACCTTC. It is translated as CASKSSGMGNYGYTF.

The chain joins TRBV6-6 to TRBJ1-4; TRBD1 matches at 7 bases. CDR1 MNHNY and CDR2 SVGAGI come from the germline V gene (reference sequence). V shed 2 bases, J shed 5 bases, and the junction held 2 bases outside the gene matches. The CDR3 contains 14 residues. DNA for the CDR3: TGTGCCAGCAGTTACGAAGGGGGCAATGAAAAACTGTTTTTT. This gives the protein CASSYEGGNEKLFF.

The rearrangement links TRBV7-8 to TRBJ1-1; D not resolved. Germline CDR1 is SGHVS and CDR2 is FQNEAQ. The V gene lost 5 bases and the J gene lost 1 base, with 8 bases spanning the gap. This CDR3 has 13 residues. The CDR3 DNA is TGTGCCAGCAGCCCCGGGTCGAACACTGAAGCTTTCTTT. Translated: CASSPGSNTEAFF.

The CDR3 sequence is CASSLTGLSGELFF. As DNA, the CDR3 is TGTGCCAGCAGTTTGACAGGGTTGTCCGGGGAGCTGTTTTTT. This chain links TRBV28 with TRBJ2-2; 7 bases line up with TRBD1. From germline, CDR1 is MDHEN and CDR2 SYDVKM. With V trimmed by 3 bases and J by 6 bases, 4 bases remained unmatched. The CDR3 runs 14 residues. Together with reference TRBV28 and TRBJ2-2, the CDR3 gives the full variable domain: DVKVTQSSRYLVKRTGEKVFLECVQDMDHENMFWYRQDPGLGLRLIYFSYDVKMKEKGDIPEGYSVSREKKERFSLILESASTNQTSMYLCASSLTGLSGELFFGEGSRLTVL.

This sequence joins TRBV7-2 and TRBJ2-5; 10 bases agree with TRBD1. V shed 2 bases, J shed 3 bases, and the junction held 3 bases outside the gene matches. Looked up from germline, CDR1 is SGHTA and CDR2 is FQGNSA. This CDR3 spans 15 amino acids. CDR3 bases: TGTGCCAGCAGCTTACCGACAGGGGGCGAAGAGACCCAGTACTTC. It translates to CASSLPTGGEETQYF. Complete variable domain (other parts from reference TRBV7-2 and TRBJ2-5): GAGVSQSPSNKVTEKGKDVELRCDPISGHTALYWYRQSLGQGLEFLIYFQGNSAPDKSGLPSDRFSAERTGGSVSTLTIQRTQQEDSAVYLCASSLPTGGEETQYFGPGTRLLVL.

The chain combines TRBV6-5 with TRBJ2-1; D may correspond to TRBD1 or TRBD2 (5 bases each). Per the germline V gene, CDR1 is MNHEY and CDR2 is SVGAGI. This CDR3 spans 15 amino acids. The V end lost 6 bases, the J end lost 6 bases, and 18 bases lay between the germline ends. The CDR3 DNA follows: TGTGCCAGCAGCCGTAACGGGGACCGAACCAATGAGCAGTTCTTC. This sequence encodes CASSRNGDRTNEQFF.

CDR3 coding DNA: TGTGCCAGCAGCCAGGTCCCGATTGGCCAGGGTTACACCGGGGAGCTGTTTTTT. Translated, it gives CASSQVPIGQGYTGELFF. J is TRBJ2-2 and V is TRBV3-1 (or the pseudogene TRBV3-2); TRBD1 might be the D (5 bases). The length of the CDR3 is 18 residues. The germline gives CDR1 LGHDT, CDR2 YNNKEL (reference sequence). Trimming cost V 3 bases and J 3 bases, with 20 bases left between them.

The chain carries TRBV18 and TRBJ1-1; TRBD1 agrees at 8 bases. Germline V gene lookup returns CDR1 KGHSH and CDR2 LQKENI. CDR3 size: 14 residues. V shed 5 bases, J shed 5 bases, and the junction held 7 bases outside the gene matches. In DNA, the CDR3 is TGTGCCAGCTCATCGGACAGGGTGTGGACTGAAGCTTTCTTT. It is translated as CASSSDRVWTEAFF. Together with reference TRBV18 and TRBJ1-1, the CDR3 gives the full variable domain: NAGVMQNPRHLVRRRGQEARLRCSPMKGHSHVYWYRQLPEEGLKFMVYLQKENIIDESGMPKERFSAEFPKEGPSILRIQQVVRGDSAAYFCASSSDRVWTEAFFGQGTRLTVV.

In its sample, this clone was seen a few times. This chain connects TRBV5-8 to TRBJ2-5; no definite D call. The CDR3 is 17 residues long. V lost 7 bases to trimming and J lost 3 bases, with 25 bases between them. Germline V gives CDR1 SGHTS, CDR2 YDEGEE. The CDR3 DNA is TGTGCCAGCCCCATTTCCCCAACCCGGGTTTTTAAAGAGACCCAGTACTTC. Amino acid sequence: CASPISPTRVFKETQYF. Together with reference TRBV5-8 and TRBJ2-5, the CDR3 gives the full variable domain: EAGVTQSPTHLIKTRGQQATLRCSPISGHTSVYWYQQALGLGLQFLLWYDEGEERNRGNFPPRFSGRQFPNYSSELNVNALELEDSALYLCASPISPTRVFKETQYFGPGTRLLVL.

V gene TRBV5-1 combines with J gene TRBJ1-1, with D perhaps TRBD1 (5 bases). The CDR3 totals 15 residues. Deletions cut 0 bases from V and 1 base from J, with 10 bases between. CDR1 and CDR2 from the germline V gene are SGHRS and YFSETQ. CDR3 protein: CASSLAGARNTEAFF. DNA for the CDR3: TGCGCCAGCAGCTTGGCCGGGGCCCGGAACACTGAAGCTTTCTTT.

The chain recombines TRBV4-1 with TRBJ2-1; TRBD2 matches at 9 bases. The CDR3 extends over 16 amino acids. The junction had 6 bases not matched to a gene; V was cut back by 4 bases and J by 2 bases. Germline values: CDR1 MGHRA, CDR2 YSYEKL. CDR3 bases: TGCGCCAGCAGCCGACAGGCGGGGGGGCCCTACAATGAGCAGTTCTTC. Translation: CASSRQAGGPYNEQFF.

The rearrangement joins TRBV10-2 to TRBJ1-2; no clear D. V was pared by 6 bases and J by 7 bases, with 12 bases between. The CDR3 is 12 residues long. Germline lookup yields CDR1 WSHSY and CDR2 SAAADI. The CDR3: CASRAGTSGYTF. The CDR3 nucleotides are TGCGCCAGCAGGGCAGGAACCTCTGGCTACACCTTC.